The clone carrying this T cell receptor (beta chain) was counted a few times. Its antigen is unidentified. Unmatched junction bases numbered 4, after V lost 1 base and J lost 8 bases. The CDR3 consists of 14 residues. The germline CDR1 and CDR2 sequences are SEHNR and FQNEAQ (reference sequence). These data originate in a study of glioma-infiltrating T cells. About the study: Glioblastomas were WHO grade IV, sampled at first diagnosis; low-grade were grade II. Dexamethasone exposure before glioma surgery was limited to six or fewer days. Blood libraries targeted about 4- to 11-fold coverage of some 980,000 T cells. Whole-study findings and limits: Signature shared blood CDR3 motifs were enriched in low-divergence and depleted in high-divergence patients.

The iRepertoire nested amplicon-rescue multiplex PCR amplified TCR alpha and beta CDR3s from RNA. TCRdb reprocessed the multiplex PCR reads with MiXCR, giving one entry per CDR3 protein. The profile shows fewer than 500,000 distinct CDR3 sequences, around 38% of them singletons. Material: glioma tissue, nonneoplastic brain tissue, or PBMCs (not recorded which). The chain uses TRBV7-9 and TRBJ2-1, with 8 nucleotides matching TRBD2. The TCR was taken from a human donor with low-grade glioma or glioblastoma, undergoing nonglioma brain surgery, or in good health (not recorded which). In DNA, the CDR3 is TGTGCCAGCAGCTTAGGACTAGCGTTCGATGAGCAGTTCTTC. Translating gives CASSLGLAFDEQFF.